This T cell receptor (beta chain) was retrieved from a study of cytotoxic CD8 clonotypes in ibrutinib-treated CLL. A 1 in 200,000 to 1 in 1 million T cell depth was the sequencing target. Clones were sequenced by immunoSEQ multiplex PCR, and TCRdb holds only the in-frame ones, with some missing. The sample holds about 310,000 clones; 70% to 80% are singletons and the top ten take under 8.5%. To note about this clone: The antigen remains undetermined.

Study-wide results and caveats: Ibrutinib response saw clonality rise, and progression saw it return toward baseline. Shared public clonotypes were rare, and on treatment they either got smaller or stayed the same.

This CDR3 has 17 amino acids. Sequencing used PBMCs, obtained before ibrutinib treatment. This receptor was identified in a human donor with chronic lymphocytic leukemia. This chain connects TRBV12-2 to TRBJ2-1. TRBV12-2 is marked as a pseudogene. The CDR3 DNA reads as TGTGCAAGTCGCTTTAAAATAGTGGGGGATCCCCGCAATGAGCAGTTCTTC. Its protein is CASRFKIVGDPRNEQFF.